This TCR beta chain stems from a study of CD8+ T cells in alopecia areata. Note on this clone: Its target is unknown.

The authors extracted RNA and reverse transcribed it into cDNA as the sequencing template. The protocol was immunoSEQ multiplex PCR, while the TCRdb copy is restricted to in-frame clones and leaves out a portion. The table has approximately 98,000 clones, around 59% seen once. Trimming removed 1 base from V and 6 bases from J, with 8 bases in between. Germline loops: CDR1 LGHNA, CDR2 YSLEER. This CDR3 has 13 amino acids. Study-wide results and limits: Mouse data revealed clearer TCR sharing than patient data did, a gap possibly tied to HLA. Clonality in lesional scalp, especially alopecia totalis/universalis, exceeded that of normal scalp.

Sequencing was done on a sample of CD8+ T cells sorted from blood. This sequence joins TRBV4-3 and TRBJ2-3; no reliable D call. The TCR comes from a human donor in good health. This CDR3 is CASSQGQIDTQYF. Here the CDR3 DNA reads TGCGCCAGCAGCCAAGGGCAGATCGATACGCAGTATTTT.